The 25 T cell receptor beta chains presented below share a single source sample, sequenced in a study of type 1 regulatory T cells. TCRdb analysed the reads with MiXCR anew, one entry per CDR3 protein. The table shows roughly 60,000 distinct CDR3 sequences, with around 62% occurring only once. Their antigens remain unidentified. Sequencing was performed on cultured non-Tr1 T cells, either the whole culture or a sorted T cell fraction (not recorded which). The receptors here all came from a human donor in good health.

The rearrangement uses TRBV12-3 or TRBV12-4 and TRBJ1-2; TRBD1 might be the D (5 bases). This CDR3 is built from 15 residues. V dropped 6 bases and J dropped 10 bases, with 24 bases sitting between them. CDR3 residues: CASSLGSVGTMIYTF. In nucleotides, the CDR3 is TGTGCCAGCAGCCTAGGTAGTGTTGGGACGATGATCTACACCTTC.

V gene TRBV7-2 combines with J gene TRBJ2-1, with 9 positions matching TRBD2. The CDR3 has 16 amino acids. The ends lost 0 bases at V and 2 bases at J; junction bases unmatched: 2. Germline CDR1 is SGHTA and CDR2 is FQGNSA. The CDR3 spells CASSLAPSGTYNEQFF. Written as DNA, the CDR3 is TGTGCCAGCAGCTTAGCCCCTAGCGGGACCTACAATGAGCAGTTCTTC.

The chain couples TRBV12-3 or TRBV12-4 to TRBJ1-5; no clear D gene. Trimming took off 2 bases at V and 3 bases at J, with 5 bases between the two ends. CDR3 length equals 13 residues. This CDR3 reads CASSLTSNQPQHF. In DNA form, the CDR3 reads TGTGCCAGCAGTTTAACCTCCAATCAGCCCCAGCATTTT.

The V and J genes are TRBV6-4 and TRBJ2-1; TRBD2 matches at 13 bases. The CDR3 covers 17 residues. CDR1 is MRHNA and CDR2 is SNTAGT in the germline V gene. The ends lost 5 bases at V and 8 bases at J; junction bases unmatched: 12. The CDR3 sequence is CASSKTITSGRADEQFF. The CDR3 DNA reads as TGTGCCAGCAGTAAAACAATTACTAGCGGGAGGGCTGATGAGCAGTTCTTC.

CDR3 coding DNA: TGTGCCAGCAGCTTGTCAGCGGGAGCCGCCCAGTACTTC. Protein product: CASSLSAGAAQYF. This chain joins TRBV11-2 and TRBJ2-5, with 8 nucleotides matching TRBD2. Germline V gene sequence: CDR1 SGHAT, CDR2 FQNNGV. V gave up 3 bases and J gave up 9 bases; unmatched junction bases: 6. CDR3 length equals 13 residues.

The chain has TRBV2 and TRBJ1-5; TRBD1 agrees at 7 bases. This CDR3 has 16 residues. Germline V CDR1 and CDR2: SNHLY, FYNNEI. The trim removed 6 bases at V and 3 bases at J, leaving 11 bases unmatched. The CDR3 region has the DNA TGTGCCAGCAGCAAGACCGGGACAGCAAACAATCAGCCCCAGCATTTT. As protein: CASSKTGTANNQPQHF.

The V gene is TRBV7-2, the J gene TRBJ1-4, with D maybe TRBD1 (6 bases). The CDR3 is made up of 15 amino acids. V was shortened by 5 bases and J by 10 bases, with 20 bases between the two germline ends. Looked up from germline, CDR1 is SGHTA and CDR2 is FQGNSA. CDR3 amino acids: CASSQANLEGGKLFF. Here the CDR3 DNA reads TGTGCCAGCAGCCAAGCCAATTTGGAGGGGGGAAAACTGTTTTTT.

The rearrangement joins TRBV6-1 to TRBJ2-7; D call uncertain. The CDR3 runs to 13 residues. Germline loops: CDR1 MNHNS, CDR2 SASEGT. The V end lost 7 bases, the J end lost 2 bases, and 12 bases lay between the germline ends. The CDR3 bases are TGTGCCAGCACCAAGATTGGGGCCTACGAGCAGTACTTC. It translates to CASTKIGAYEQYF.

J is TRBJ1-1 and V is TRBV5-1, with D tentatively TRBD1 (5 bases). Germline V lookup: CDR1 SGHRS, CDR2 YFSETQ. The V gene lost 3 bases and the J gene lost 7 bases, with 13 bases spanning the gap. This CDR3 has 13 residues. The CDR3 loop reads CASSSTRGGEAFF. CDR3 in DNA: TGCGCCAGCAGCTCTACGAGGGGCGGTGAAGCTTTCTTT. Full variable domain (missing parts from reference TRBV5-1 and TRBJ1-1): KAGVTQTPRYLIKTRGQQVTLSCSPISGHRSVSWYQQTPGQGLQFLFEYFSETQRNKGNFPGRFSGRQFSNSRSEMNVSTLELGDSALYLCASSSTRGGEAFFGQGTRLTVV.

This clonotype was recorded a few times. This CDR3 reads CASSRLAGETQYF. DNA for the CDR3: TGTGCCAGCAGCCGACTAGCGGGAGAGACCCAGTACTTC. The chain links TRBV12-3 or TRBV12-4 to TRBJ2-5, with 10 bases aligning to TRBD2. There are 13 residues in the CDR3. J lost 4 bases, V lost 6 bases, and 2 bases had no gene match.

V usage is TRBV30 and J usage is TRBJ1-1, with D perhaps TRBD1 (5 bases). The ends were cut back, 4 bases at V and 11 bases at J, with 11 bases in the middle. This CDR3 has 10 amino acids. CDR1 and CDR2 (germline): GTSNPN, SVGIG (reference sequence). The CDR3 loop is CAWKAREAFF. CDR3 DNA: TGTGCCTGGAAGGCCAGGGAGGCTTTCTTT.

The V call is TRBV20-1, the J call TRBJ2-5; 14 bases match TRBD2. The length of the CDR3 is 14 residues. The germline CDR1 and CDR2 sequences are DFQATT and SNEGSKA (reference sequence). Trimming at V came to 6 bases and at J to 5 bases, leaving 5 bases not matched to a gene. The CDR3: CSARLAGGRETQYF. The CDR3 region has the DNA TGCAGTGCGAGACTAGCGGGAGGGAGGGAGACCCAGTACTTC.

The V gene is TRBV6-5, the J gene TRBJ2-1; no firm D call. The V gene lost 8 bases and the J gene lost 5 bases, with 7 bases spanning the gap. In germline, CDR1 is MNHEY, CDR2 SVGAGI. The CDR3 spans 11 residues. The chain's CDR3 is CASSRDNEQFF. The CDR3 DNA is TGTGCCAGCTCCCGGGACAATGAGCAGTTCTTC.

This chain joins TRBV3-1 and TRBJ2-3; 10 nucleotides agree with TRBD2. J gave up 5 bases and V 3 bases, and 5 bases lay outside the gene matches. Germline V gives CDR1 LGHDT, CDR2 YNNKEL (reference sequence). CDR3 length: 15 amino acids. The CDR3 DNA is TGTGCCAGCAGCCAGGGACTAGCGAGAGTAGATACGCAGTATTTT. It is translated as CASSQGLARVDTQYF.

CDR3 in amino acids: CSAHYSTDTQYF. As DNA, the CDR3 is TGCAGTGCACATTACAGCACAGATACGCAGTATTTT. The rearrangement joins TRBV20-1 to TRBJ2-3; D ambiguous. The germline CDR1 and CDR2 sequences are DFQATT and SNEGSKA (reference sequence). Trimming left V 6 bases short and J 0 bases short, with 7 bases between. This CDR3 region has 12 residues.

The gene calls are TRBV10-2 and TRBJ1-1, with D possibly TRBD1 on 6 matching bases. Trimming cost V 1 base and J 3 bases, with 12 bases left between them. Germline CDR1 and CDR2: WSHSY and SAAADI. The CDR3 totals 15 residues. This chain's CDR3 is CASSEYAGEHTEAFF. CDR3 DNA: TGCGCCAGCAGTGAGTACGCAGGGGAGCACACTGAAGCTTTCTTT.

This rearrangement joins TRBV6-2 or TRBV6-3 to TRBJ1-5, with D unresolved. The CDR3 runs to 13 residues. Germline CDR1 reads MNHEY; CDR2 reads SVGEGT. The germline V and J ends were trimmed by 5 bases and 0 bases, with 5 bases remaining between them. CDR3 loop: CASSRNSNQPQHF. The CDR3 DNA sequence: TGTGCCAGCAGTCGAAATAGCAATCAGCCCCAGCATTTT.

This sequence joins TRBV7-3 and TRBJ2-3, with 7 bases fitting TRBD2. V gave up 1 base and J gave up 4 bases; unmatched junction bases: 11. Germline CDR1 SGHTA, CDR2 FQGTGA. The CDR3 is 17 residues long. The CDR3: CASSLSGSGDYADTQYF. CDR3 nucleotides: TGTGCCAGCAGCTTAAGCGGGAGTGGGGATTACGCAGATACGCAGTATTTT. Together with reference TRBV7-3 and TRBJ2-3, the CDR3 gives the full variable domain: GAGVSQTPSNKVTEKGKYVELRCDPISGHTALYWYRQSLGQGPEFLIYFQGTGAADDSGLPNDRFFAVRPEGSVSTLKIQRTERGDSAVYLCASSLSGSGDYADTQYFGPGTRLTVL.

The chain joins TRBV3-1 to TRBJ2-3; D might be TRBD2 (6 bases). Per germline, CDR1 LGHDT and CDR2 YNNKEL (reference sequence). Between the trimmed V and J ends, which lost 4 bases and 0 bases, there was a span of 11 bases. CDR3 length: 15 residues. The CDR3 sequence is CASSPWDSSTDTQYF. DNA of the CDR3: TGTGCCAGCAGCCCCTGGGACTCCAGCACAGATACGCAGTATTTT.

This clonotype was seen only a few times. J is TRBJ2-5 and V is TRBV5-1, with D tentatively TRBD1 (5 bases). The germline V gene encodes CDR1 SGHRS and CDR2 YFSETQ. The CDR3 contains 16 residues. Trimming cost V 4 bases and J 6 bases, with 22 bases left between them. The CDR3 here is CASSQEGDSNSKTQYF. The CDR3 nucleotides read TGCGCCAGCAGCCAGGAAGGCGACAGCAACAGTAAGACCCAGTACTTC.

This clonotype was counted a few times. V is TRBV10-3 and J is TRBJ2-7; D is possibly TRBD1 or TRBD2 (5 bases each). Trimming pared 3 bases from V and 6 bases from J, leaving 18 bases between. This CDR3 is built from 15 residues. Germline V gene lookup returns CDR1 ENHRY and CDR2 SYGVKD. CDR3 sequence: CAISDPGALSGEQYF. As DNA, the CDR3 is TGTGCCATCAGTGACCCCGGGGCGCTCTCCGGCGAGCAGTACTTC.

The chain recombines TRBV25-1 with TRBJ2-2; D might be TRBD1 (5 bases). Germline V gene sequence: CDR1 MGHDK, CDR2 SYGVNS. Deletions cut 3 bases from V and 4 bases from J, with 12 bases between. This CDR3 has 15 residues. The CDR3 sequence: CASSDIRAGTGELFF. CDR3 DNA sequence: TGTGCCAGCAGTGACATCAGGGCCGGCACCGGGGAGCTGTTTTTT.

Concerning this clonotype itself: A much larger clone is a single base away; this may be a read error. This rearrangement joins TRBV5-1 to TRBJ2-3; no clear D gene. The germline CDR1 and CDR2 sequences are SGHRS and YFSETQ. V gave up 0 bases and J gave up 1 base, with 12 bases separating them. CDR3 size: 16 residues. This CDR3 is CASSLAPSVRTDTQYF. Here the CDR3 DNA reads TGCGCCAGCAGCTTGGCCCCCTCGGTCCGCACAGATACGCAGTATTTT. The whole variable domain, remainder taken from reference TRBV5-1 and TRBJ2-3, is KAGVTQTPRYLIKTRGQQVTLSCSPISGHRSVSWYQQTPGQGLQFLFEYFSETQRNKGNFPGRFSGRQFSNSRSEMNVSTLELGDSALYLCASSLAPSVRTDTQYFGPGTRLTVL.

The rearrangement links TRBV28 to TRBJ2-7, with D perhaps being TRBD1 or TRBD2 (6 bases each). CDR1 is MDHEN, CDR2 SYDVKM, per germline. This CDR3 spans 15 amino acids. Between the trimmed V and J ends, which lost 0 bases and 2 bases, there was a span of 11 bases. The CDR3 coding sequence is TGTGCCAGCAGTTTATGGCTAGGGGGGACCTACGAGCAGTACTTC. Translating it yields CASSLWLGGTYEQYF.

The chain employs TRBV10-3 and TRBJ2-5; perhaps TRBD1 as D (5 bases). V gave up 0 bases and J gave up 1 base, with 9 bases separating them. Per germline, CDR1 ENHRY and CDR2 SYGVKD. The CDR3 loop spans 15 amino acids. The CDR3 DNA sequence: TGTGCCATCAGTGAGTCGGGGCAAAGCCAAGAGACCCAGTACTTC. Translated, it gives CAISESGQSQETQYF.